These 19 T cell receptor beta chains share one sample of origin, sequenced in a study of blood T cell repertoires in COVID-19. The assay was immunoSEQ multiplex PCR, and TCRdb's table has in-frame clones only and misses some. The sample shows 40,000 to 45,000 clones, 85% to 95% of them seen only once. Material: peripheral blood. These receptors came from a human donor in a cohort sampled during active COVID-19.

The rearrangement joins TRBV6-4 to TRBJ2-1; 13 nucleotides line up with TRBD2. The CDR3 spans 15 residues. V shed 3 bases and J 9 bases; nucleotides not matched to a gene: 5. Germline V gene lookup returns CDR1 MRHNA and CDR2 SNTAGT. Here the CDR3 DNA reads TGTGCCAGCAGTGAACTAGCGGGAGGGCTTGGTGAGCAGTTCTTC. This gives the protein CASSELAGGLGEQFF.

This clone was seen only a few times. V gene TRBV30 combines with J gene TRBJ2-7, with D possibly being TRBD2 (6 bases). V lost 2 bases and J 4 bases, leaving 9 bases between the germline ends. Germline assignment: CDR1 GTSNPN and CDR2 SVGIG (reference sequence). The CDR3 spans 12 residues. CDR3 sequence reads: CAWSFGGYEQYF. For the CDR3, the DNA is TGTGCCTGGAGTTTCGGGGGTTACGAGCAGTACTTC. Variable domain in full (rest from reference TRBV30 and TRBJ2-7): SQTIHQWPATLVQPVGSPLSLECTVEGTSNPNLYWYRQAAGRGLQLLFYSVGIGQISSEVPQNLSASRPQDRQFILSSKKLLLSDSGFYLCAWSFGGYEQYFGPGTRLTVT.

The chain is built from TRBV6-4 and TRBJ2-3; D possibly corresponds to TRBD2 (5 bases). This CDR3 has 16 residues. Germline V gene sequence: CDR1 MRHNA, CDR2 SNTAGT. V was trimmed by 2 bases and J by 4 bases, leaving 16 bases between them. Here the CDR3 reads CASSDNVGVDSDTQYF. The CDR3, as DNA: TGTGCCAGCAGTGACAATGTGGGAGTGGATTCAGATACGCAGTATTTT.

V is TRBV6-2 or TRBV6-3 and J is TRBJ1-6; no definite D call. Trimming shortened V by 0 bases and J by 8 bases, and 11 bases separated the two germline ends. The CDR3 sequence is 15 residues long. Looked up from germline, CDR1 is MNHEY and CDR2 is SVGEGT. The CDR3 region has the DNA TGTGCCAGCAGTTACTCGACTCTTGCGGATTCACCCCTCCACTTT. Translated: CASSYSTLADSPLHF.

This chain links TRBV18 with TRBJ2-5, with D possibly TRBD1 on 7 matching bases. In germline, CDR1 is KGHSH, CDR2 LQKENI. Between the trimmed V and J ends, which lost 3 bases and 4 bases, there was a span of 12 bases. The CDR3 runs 14 residues. CDR3 in amino acids: CASSPNRGGETQYF. The CDR3 DNA reads as TGTGCCAGCTCACCTAACAGGGGAGGAGAGACCCAGTACTTC.

The chain joins TRBV14 to TRBJ2-7, with D maybe TRBD1 (5 bases). The V gene lost 5 bases and the J gene lost 1 base, with 12 bases spanning the gap. Per the germline V gene, CDR1 is SGHDN and CDR2 is FVKESK. The CDR3 covers 14 residues. The DNA of the CDR3 is TGTGCCAGCAGCGCCTCTCAGGGATCCTACGAGCAGTACTTC. It encodes CASSASQGSYEQYF.

This clone has a handful of counts. The genes are TRBV4-1 and TRBJ1-6; D may be TRBD1 (5 bases). Between the trimmed V and J ends, which lost 0 bases and 10 bases, there was a span of 16 bases. The CDR3 contains 16 residues. The germline gives CDR1 MGHRA, CDR2 YSYEKL. The CDR3 DNA sequence: TGCGCCAGCAGCCAAGATCAAACAGGAGTGGGGTCACCCCTCCACTTT. Residues: CASSQDQTGVGSPLHF.

The chain links TRBV28 to TRBJ1-6; D might be TRBD1 (6 bases). Germline CDR1 and CDR2: MDHEN and SYDVKM. Trimming stripped 10 bases from V and 10 bases from J, with 20 bases between. This CDR3 contains 14 residues. The CDR3 sequence is CATYGRGTGSPLHF. DNA for the CDR3: TGTGCCACTTATGGCAGGGGCACAGGGTCACCCCTCCACTTT.

The chain couples TRBV5-6 to TRBJ2-3; TRBD2 agrees at 9 bases. CDR3 length: 16 residues. V shed 3 bases and J 3 bases; nucleotides not matched to a gene: 8. From germline, CDR1 is SGHDT and CDR2 YYEEEE. CDR3 nucleotide sequence: TGTGCCAGCAGCTCTACTCTAGCGGGGAGGACAGATACGCAGTATTTT. The encoded protein is CASSSTLAGRTDTQYF.

The CDR3 spells CASSLNGGWYF. In DNA, the CDR3 is TGTGCCAGCAGCTTAAATGGGGGCTGGTACTTC. The chain combines TRBV7-9 with TRBJ2-7, with D perhaps matching TRBD1 (6 bases). CDR1 is SEHNR, CDR2 FQNEAQ, per germline (reference sequence). There are 11 residues in the CDR3. The V gene lost 2 bases and the J gene lost 12 bases, with 11 bases spanning the gap.

This clone was seen more than once but under ten times. The rearrangement joins TRBV7-3 to TRBJ2-6; the D gene is possibly TRBD1 (6 bases). This CDR3 has 15 amino acids. Germline V gives CDR1 SGHTA, CDR2 FQGTGA. V was shortened by 4 bases and J by 1 base, with 8 bases between the two germline ends. The CDR3 region is CASSYRGSGANVLTF. CDR3 bases: TGTGCCAGCAGCTATAGGGGGTCTGGGGCCAACGTCCTGACTTTC. Combining the CDR3 with reference TRBV7-3 and TRBJ2-6 gives the whole variable domain GAGVSQTPSNKVTEKGKYVELRCDPISGHTALYWYRQSLGQGPEFLIYFQGTGAADDSGLPNDRFFAVRPEGSVSTLKIQRTERGDSAVYLCASSYRGSGANVLTFGAGSRLTVL.

The count of this clone is one. The CDR3 loop is CASSLRTGLGYNSPLHF. The CDR3 DNA reads as TGTGCCAGCAGCTTGAGGACAGGGTTAGGGTATAATTCACCCCTCCACTTT. The genes are TRBV7-2 and TRBJ1-6, with 8 bases that match TRBD1. Looked up from germline, CDR1 is SGHTA and CDR2 is FQGNSA. CDR3 size: 17 residues. Trimming removed 3 bases from V and 4 bases from J; junction bases left unmatched: 8.

The CDR3 bases are TGCGCCAGCAGCTTGGTTGAAGGGGTCCATGGCTACACCTTC. Amino acid sequence: CASSLVEGVHGYTF. The rearrangement uses TRBV5-1 and TRBJ1-2; perhaps TRBD1 as D (5 bases). The CDR3 has 14 residues. With 0 bases removed from V and 6 bases from J, the gap between germline ends came to 12 bases. Germline CDR1 reads SGHRS; CDR2 reads YFSETQ.

This rearrangement joins TRBV6-6 to TRBJ2-7; 9 nucleotides line up with TRBD1. With V trimmed by 5 bases and J by 0 bases, 5 bases remained unmatched. This CDR3 is built from 15 residues. The germline CDR1 and CDR2 sequences are MNHNY and SVGAGI (reference sequence). This CDR3 is CASSKGQGFSYEQYF. In nucleotides, the CDR3 is TGTGCCAGCAGTAAGGGACAGGGTTTCTCCTACGAGCAGTACTTC.

This chain uses TRBV7-2 with TRBJ1-2, with D perhaps matching TRBD1 (5 bases). The CDR3 is 16 amino acids. V dropped 3 bases and J dropped 3 bases, with 17 bases sitting between them. Germline CDR1 and CDR2: SGHTA and FQGNSA. The CDR3 here is CASSFGRGGGDYGYTF. The CDR3 nucleotides read TGTGCCAGCAGCTTTGGAAGGGGCGGGGGGGACTATGGCTACACCTTC. Drawing the rest from reference TRBV7-2 and TRBJ1-2, the complete variable domain is GAGVSQSPSNKVTEKGKDVELRCDPISGHTALYWYRQSLGQGLEFLIYFQGNSAPDKSGLPSDRFSAERTGGSVSTLTIQRTQQEDSAVYLCASSFGRGGGDYGYTFGSGTRLTVV.

V usage is TRBV5-8 and J usage is TRBJ2-2; 10 bases match TRBD2. The CDR3 sequence is 18 residues long. From germline, CDR1 is SGHTS and CDR2 YDEGEE. After removal of 6 bases from V and 0 bases from J, the junction contained 11 bases not matched to a gene. CDR3 protein: CASNFRTSGVPNTGELFF. Written as DNA, the CDR3 is TGTGCCAGCAACTTCCGTACTAGCGGGGTACCGAACACCGGGGAGCTGTTTTTT.

The chain recombines TRBV4-3 with TRBJ2-3; possibly TRBD2 for D (5 bases). V was clipped by 1 base and J by 1 base, with 12 bases between them. This CDR3 is 16 amino acids long. Per the germline V gene, CDR1 is LGHNA and CDR2 is YSLEER. CDR3 sequence reads: CASSQVEASRTDTQYF. The CDR3 nucleotides read TGCGCCAGCAGCCAAGTGGAGGCGTCCCGCACAGATACGCAGTATTTT.

V usage is TRBV2 and J usage is TRBJ2-2; D is uncertain. This CDR3 contains 13 residues. V was trimmed by 10 bases and J by 0 bases, leaving 9 bases between them. In germline, CDR1 is SNHLY, CDR2 FYNNEI. The CDR3 DNA is TGTGCCACACAGCAGACGAACACCGGGGAGCTGTTTTTT. This translates into CATQQTNTGELFF.

This chain uses TRBV19 with TRBJ1-6; D perhaps matches TRBD1 (5 bases). V lost 6 bases and J 0 bases, leaving 15 bases between the germline ends. The CDR3 length is 17 residues. Germline CDR1 and CDR2: LNHDA and SQIVND (reference sequence). The CDR3 loop reads CASSRDCLSSYNSPLHF. CDR3 DNA sequence: TGTGCCAGTAGCAGGGACTGTTTAAGCTCCTATAATTCACCCCTCCACTTT.